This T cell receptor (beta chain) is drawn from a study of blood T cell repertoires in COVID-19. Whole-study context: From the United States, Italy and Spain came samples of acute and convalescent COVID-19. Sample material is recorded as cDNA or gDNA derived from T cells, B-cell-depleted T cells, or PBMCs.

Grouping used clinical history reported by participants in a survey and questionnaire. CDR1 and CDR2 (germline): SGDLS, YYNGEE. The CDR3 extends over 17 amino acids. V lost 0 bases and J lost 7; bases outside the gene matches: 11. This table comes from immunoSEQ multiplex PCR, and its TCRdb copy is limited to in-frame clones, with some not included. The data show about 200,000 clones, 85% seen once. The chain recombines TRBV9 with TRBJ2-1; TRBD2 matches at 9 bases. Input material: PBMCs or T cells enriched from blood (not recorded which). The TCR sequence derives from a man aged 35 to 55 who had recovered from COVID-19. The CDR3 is CASSVAASGRSRNEQFF. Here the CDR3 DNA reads TGTGCCAGCAGCGTAGCCGCCAGCGGGAGGTCCCGTAATGAGCAGTTCTTC. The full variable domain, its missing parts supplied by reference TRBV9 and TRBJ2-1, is DSGVTQTPKHLITATGQRVTLRCSPRSGDLSVYWYQQSLDQGLQFLIQYYNGEERAKGNILERFSAQQFPDLHSELNLSSLELGDSALYFCASSVAASGRSRNEQFFGPGTRLTVL.